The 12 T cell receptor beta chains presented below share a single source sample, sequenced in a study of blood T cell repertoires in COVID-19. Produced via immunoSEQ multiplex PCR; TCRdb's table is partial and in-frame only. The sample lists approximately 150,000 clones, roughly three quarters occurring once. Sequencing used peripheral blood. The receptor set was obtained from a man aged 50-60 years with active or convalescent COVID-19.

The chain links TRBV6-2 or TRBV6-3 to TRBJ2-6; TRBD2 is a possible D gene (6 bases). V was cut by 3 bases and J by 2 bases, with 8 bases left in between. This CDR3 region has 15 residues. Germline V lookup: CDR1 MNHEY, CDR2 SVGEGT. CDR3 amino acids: CASSYWRAGANVLTF. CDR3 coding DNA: TGTGCCAGCAGTTATTGGAGGGCTGGGGCCAACGTCCTGACTTTC.

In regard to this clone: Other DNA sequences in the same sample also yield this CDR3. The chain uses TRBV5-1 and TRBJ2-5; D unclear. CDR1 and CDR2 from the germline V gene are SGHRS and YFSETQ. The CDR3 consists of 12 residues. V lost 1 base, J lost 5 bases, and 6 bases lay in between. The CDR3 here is CASSLSRETQYF. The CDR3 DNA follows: TGCGCCAGCAGCTTGAGCCGGGAGACCCAGTACTTC.

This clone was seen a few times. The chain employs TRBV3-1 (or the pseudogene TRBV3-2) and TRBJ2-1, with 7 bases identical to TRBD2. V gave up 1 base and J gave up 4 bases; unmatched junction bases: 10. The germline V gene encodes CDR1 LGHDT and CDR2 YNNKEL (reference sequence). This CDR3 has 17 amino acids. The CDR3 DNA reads TGTGCCAGCAGCCAAGGTAGCGGGCCCCGGAGATACAATGAGCAGTTCTTC. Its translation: CASSQGSGPRRYNEQFF.

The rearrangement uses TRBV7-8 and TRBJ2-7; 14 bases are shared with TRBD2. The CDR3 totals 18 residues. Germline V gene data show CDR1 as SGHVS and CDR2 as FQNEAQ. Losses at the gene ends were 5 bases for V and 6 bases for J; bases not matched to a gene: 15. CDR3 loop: CASSPRGTSGRPGSEQYF. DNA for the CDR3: TGTGCCAGCAGCCCGAGGGGGACTAGCGGGAGACCGGGCTCCGAGCAGTACTTC.

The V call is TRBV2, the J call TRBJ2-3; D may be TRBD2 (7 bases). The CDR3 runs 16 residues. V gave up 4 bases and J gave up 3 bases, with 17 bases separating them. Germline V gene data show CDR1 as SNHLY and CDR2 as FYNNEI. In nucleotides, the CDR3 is TGTGCCAGCAGTGGGCCGGGGGCGCGGGGGACAGATACGCAGTATTTT. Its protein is CASSGPGARGTDTQYF.

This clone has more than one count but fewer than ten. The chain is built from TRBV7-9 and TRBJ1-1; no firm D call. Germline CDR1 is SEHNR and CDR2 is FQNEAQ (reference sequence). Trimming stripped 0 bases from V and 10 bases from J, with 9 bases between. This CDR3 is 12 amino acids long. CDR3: CASSLALRRAFF. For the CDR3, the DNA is TGTGCCAGCAGCTTAGCCCTGAGAAGAGCTTTCTTT.

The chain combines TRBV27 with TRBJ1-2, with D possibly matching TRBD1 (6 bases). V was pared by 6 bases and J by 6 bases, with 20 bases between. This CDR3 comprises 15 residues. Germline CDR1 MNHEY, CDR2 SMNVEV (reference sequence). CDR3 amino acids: CASSYLQGSLDGYTF. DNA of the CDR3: TGTGCCAGCAGCTATCTACAGGGTTCTTTGGATGGCTACACCTTC.

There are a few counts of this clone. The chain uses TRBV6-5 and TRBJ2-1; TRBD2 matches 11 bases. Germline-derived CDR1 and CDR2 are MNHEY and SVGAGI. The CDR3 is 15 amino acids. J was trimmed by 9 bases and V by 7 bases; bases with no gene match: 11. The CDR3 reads CASNPTSGSGVEQFF. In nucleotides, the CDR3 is TGTGCCAGCAACCCTACTAGCGGGAGCGGAGTTGAGCAGTTCTTC.

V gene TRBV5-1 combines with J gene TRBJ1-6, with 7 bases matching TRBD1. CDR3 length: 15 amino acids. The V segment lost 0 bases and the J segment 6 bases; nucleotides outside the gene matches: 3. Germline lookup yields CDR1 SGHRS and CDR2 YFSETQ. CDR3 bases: TGCGCCAGCAGCTTGGAGGCAGGGGGTAATTCACCCCTCCACTTT. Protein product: CASSLEAGGNSPLHF.

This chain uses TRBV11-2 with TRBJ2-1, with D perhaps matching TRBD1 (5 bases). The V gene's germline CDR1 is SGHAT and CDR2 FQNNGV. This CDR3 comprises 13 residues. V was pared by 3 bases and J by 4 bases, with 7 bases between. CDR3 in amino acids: CASSLTVYNEQFF. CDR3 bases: TGTGCCAGCAGCTTGACAGTTTACAATGAGCAGTTCTTC.

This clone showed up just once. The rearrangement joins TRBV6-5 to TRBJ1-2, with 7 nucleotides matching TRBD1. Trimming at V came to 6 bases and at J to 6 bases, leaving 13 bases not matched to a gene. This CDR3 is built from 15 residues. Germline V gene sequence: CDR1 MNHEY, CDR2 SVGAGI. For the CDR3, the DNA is TGTGCCAGCAGACACGACAGGGAGGTCCTGGATGGCTACACCTTC. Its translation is CASRHDREVLDGYTF.

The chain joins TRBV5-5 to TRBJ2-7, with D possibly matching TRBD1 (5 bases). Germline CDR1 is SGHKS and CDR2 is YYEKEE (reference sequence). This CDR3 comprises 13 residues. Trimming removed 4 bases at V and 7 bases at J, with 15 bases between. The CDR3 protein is CASSPVGAWEQYF. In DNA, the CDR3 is TGTGCCAGCAGCCCCGTAGGGGCGTGGGAGCAGTACTTC.